A few counts support the clone carrying this T cell receptor (beta chain). The source material, RNA transcripts, was used to amplify TCR beta CDR3 regions. Carried out on the TCR CDR3, a first-round RT-PCR used the HTBI primer set. MiXCR was run by TCRdb on the multiplex PCR reads, yielding one entry per CDR3 protein. Of hundreds of thousands of distinct CDR3 sequences in the sample, roughly a sixth were seen once. Diagnosing involved the use of clinical symptoms, serum thyroxine and TRAb, thyroid ultrasound and orbital computed tomography. This sample was included in a study of T cells in Graves' hyperthyroidism and ophthalmopathy. Germline lookup yields CDR1 SNHLY and CDR2 FYNNEI. V dropped 3 bases and J dropped 4 bases, with 28 bases sitting between them. The length of the CDR3 is 20 residues.

Sequenced material: blood. The receptor was isolated from a woman aged 45-60 years with Graves' hyperthyroidism that later progressed to Graves' ophthalmopathy. The chain combines TRBV2 with TRBJ1-3; maybe TRBD1 (6 bases). CDR3 protein: CASSDVGGPLHLSAGNTIYF. CDR3 sequence (DNA): TGTGCCAGCAGTGATGTTGGGGGGCCTTTACACCTCTCGGCGGGAAACACCATATATTTT.